Included here is one T cell receptor (beta chain) sequence, with context. Its antigen specificity is not known. Qualities for individual bases were not recorded, and no much larger clone is one base off. The sample belongs to a study of CD8 T cells in ankylosing spondylitis (dated by TCRdb to 2016 to 2017). Background for the entire study: The study set out to find disease-linked TCR variants by profiling T cell receptor beta repertoires in ankylosing spondylitis patients and healthy donors. In total, the full study cohort was made up of about 99 healthy donors and more than 20 ankylosing spondylitis patients. Peripheral blood was sampled, and synovial fluid was also collected from ankylosing spondylitis patients.

Sequencing was carried out with an Illumina HiSeq 2500. Quantitative 5'-RACE with molecular barcodes was the method used to prepare the TCR beta libraries. On the study's bioinformatics: A new computational method based on a probabilistic model of VDJ rearrangement was used to identify disease-linked TCR variants. The public reads were reanalyzed by TCRdb: fastp trimming at Q25, MiXCR alignment, in-frame beta chains only. Rows are combined by CDR3 protein, so each entry shows the most common genes and DNA. The authors' filters were not applied to this entry. This sample is represented by about 320,000 distinct CDR3 sequences; about 9.9% of them were singletons. Clones ranked in the top ten supply around 10% of the sample. V drops 0 bases and J drops 5 bases, leaving 7 bases in between. According to the germline V gene (reference sequence), CDR1 reads GTSNPN and CDR2 reads SVGIG. The CDR3 holds 12 amino acids from the cysteine to the phenylalanine. Only the CDR3 DNA is retained, 36 bases long and in frame from the first base.

General findings and caveats noted by the study authors: Significant enrichment of the disease-linked clones was reported in matched synovial fluid samples from ankylosing spondylitis patients. A CD8+ phenotype was shown by the disease-linked clones, which were found at relatively low frequencies in peripheral blood. Some of the motif variants had been reported before in the synovial fluid and blood of reactive arthritis patients, a finding that suggests common disease-initiation mechanisms. Blood from ankylosing spondylitis patients appeared to be characterized by a TCR beta motif made up of fewer than ten highly homologous amino acid variants.

The source material was blood, either unsorted or a sorted T cell fraction (not recorded which). The sequence was obtained from a female donor with ankylosing spondylitis or in good health (not recorded which). The receptor chain draws on TRBV30 and TRBJ1-2; the D gene assignment is ambiguous. The CDR3 has the sequence CAWSVQGYGYTF. The DNA reads as follows: TGTGCCTGGAGTGTACAAGGATATGGCTACACCTTC.